This entry lists 14 T cell receptor beta chains sequenced from one sample in a study of blood T cell repertoires in COVID-19. The table came from immunoSEQ multiplex PCR; TCRdb's copy has only in-frame clones and leaves some out. This table has 60,000 to 75,000 clones, 65% to 80% appearing once. The sequencing sample was made of peripheral blood. The receptors here all came from a woman in her seventies with acute or convalescent COVID-19.

The rearrangement links TRBV7-3 to TRBJ1-5; 7 bases are shared with TRBD1. The germline CDR1 and CDR2 sequences are SGHTA and FQGTGA. Germline trimming cut 5 bases from V and 7 bases from J; bases unmatched to any gene: 8. The CDR3 runs 14 residues. CDR3 nucleotides: TGTGCCAGCAGCCTGGGCCAGGGGGAGCAGCCCCAGCATTTT. Translation: CASSLGQGEQPQHF.

This clone was recorded once. The chain couples TRBV28 to TRBJ1-1; no definite D call. Germline V CDR1 and CDR2: MDHEN, SYDVKM. Trimming removed 5 bases from V and 3 bases from J, with 13 bases in between. The length of the CDR3 is 14 residues. The DNA for the CDR3 is TGTGCCAGCAGTCCCGTTCAGGTATACACTGAAGCTTTCTTT. Amino acids: CASSPVQVYTEAFF.

CDR3 bases: TGTGCCAGCAGCTTAGTGGGACTAGCGGGGGGACCGAGCACAGATACGCAGTATTTT. Encoded protein: CASSLVGLAGGPSTDTQYF. The gene calls are TRBV7-2 and TRBJ2-3; 15 bases line up with TRBD2. V was clipped by 1 base and J by 0 bases; unmatched bases: 5. Germline V gene lookup returns CDR1 SGHTA and CDR2 FQGNSA. CDR3 length equals 19 residues.

The chain recombines TRBV9 with TRBJ1-2; D remains unclear. Deletions cut 1 base from V and 0 bases from J, with 16 bases between. The CDR3 extends over 17 amino acids. Germline loops: CDR1 SGDLS, CDR2 YYNGEE. The chain's CDR3 is CASSVSPRRRTNYGYTF. The CDR3 bases are TGTGCCAGCAGCGTATCCCCTCGCCGGAGAACTAACTATGGCTACACCTTC. Full variable domain (rest looked up from reference TRBV9 and TRBJ1-2): DSGVTQTPKHLITATGQRVTLRCSPRSGDLSVYWYQQSLDQGLQFLIQYYNGEERAKGNILERFSAQQFPDLHSELNLSSLELGDSALYFCASSVSPRRRTNYGYTFGSGTRLTVV.

This chain links TRBV6-5 with TRBJ1-4; 7 bases map to TRBD1. Losses at the gene ends were 8 bases for V and 4 bases for J; bases not matched to a gene: 4. The CDR3 sequence is 13 residues long. Per germline, CDR1 MNHEY and CDR2 SVGAGI. In nucleotides, the CDR3 is TGTGCCAGCTTGGACAGGTTTAATGAAAAACTGTTTTTT. Protein product: CASLDRFNEKLFF.

This rearrangement joins TRBV2 to TRBJ1-1, with unresolved D. Germline CDR1 is SNHLY and CDR2 is FYNNEI. Trimming took off 7 bases at V and 0 bases at J, with 15 bases between the two ends. The CDR3 is 15 residues long. Here the CDR3 reads CASIIGDSLNTEAFF. CDR3 DNA sequence: TGTGCCAGCATTATAGGAGACTCGCTGAACACTGAAGCTTTCTTT.

The chain couples TRBV5-1 to TRBJ2-3, with 7 bases fitting TRBD1. Germline CDR1 and CDR2: SGHRS and YFSETQ. The CDR3 has 15 residues. Trimming removed 0 bases from V and 2 bases from J; junction bases left unmatched: 3. The CDR3 DNA is TGCGCCAGCAGCTTGGGGGACAGTATCACAGATACGCAGTATTTT. As protein: CASSLGDSITDTQYF.

The chain couples TRBV7-2 to TRBJ1-2, with 10 positions matching TRBD1. J gave up 6 bases and V 3 bases, and 4 bases lay outside the gene matches. The CDR3 extends over 14 amino acids. The germline V gene encodes CDR1 SGHTA and CDR2 FQGNSA. The CDR3 coding sequence is TGTGCCAGCAGCTTTGGACAGGGGGGAAATGGCTACACCTTC. Amino acid sequence: CASSFGQGGNGYTF.

The chain recombines TRBV6-5 with TRBJ2-6, with 8 bases matching TRBD1. Germline V gene lookup returns CDR1 MNHEY and CDR2 SVGAGI. Germline trimming cut 8 bases from V and 2 bases from J; bases unmatched to any gene: 2. The CDR3 totals 14 residues. CDR3 region: CASLDRAGANVLTF. The CDR3 DNA reads as TGTGCCAGCTTGGACAGGGCTGGGGCCAACGTCCTGACTTTC.

This chain connects TRBV6-5 to TRBJ2-3; D possibly corresponds to TRBD1 (6 bases). The CDR3 consists of 15 residues. Trimming pared 6 bases from V and 2 bases from J, leaving 15 bases between. Germline V CDR1 and CDR2: MNHEY, SVGAGI. The CDR3 sequence: CASRSAGDTTDTQYF. The CDR3 DNA reads as TGTGCCAGCAGATCAGCTGGGGACACCACAGATACGCAGTATTTT.

V and J are TRBV24-1 and TRBJ2-5; 11 bases fit TRBD1. The ends lost 2 bases at V and 0 bases at J; junction bases unmatched: 1. This CDR3 region has 16 residues. Germline V lookup: CDR1 KGHDR, CDR2 SFDVKD. The CDR3 DNA reads as TGTGCCACCAGTGATTGGACAGGGGGCGACCAAGAGACCCAGTACTTC. Encoded protein: CATSDWTGGDQETQYF.

This chain joins TRBV30 and TRBJ1-4; TRBD1 agrees at 7 bases. The trim removed 1 base at V and 7 bases at J, leaving 6 bases unmatched. The CDR3 covers 14 residues. Per germline, CDR1 GTSNPN and CDR2 SVGIG (reference sequence). The CDR3 reads CAWSETGYGEKLFF. In DNA, the CDR3 is TGTGCCTGGAGTGAGACAGGGTATGGTGAAAAACTGTTTTTT.

CDR3 loop: CASGDSTGSGNTIYF. CDR3 bases: TGTGCCAGCGGGGACAGCACAGGCTCTGGAAACACCATATATTTT. This chain links TRBV2 with TRBJ1-3, with 7 bases that match TRBD1. The CDR3 is 15 amino acids. J lost 0 bases, V lost 8 bases, and 7 bases had no gene match. Germline lookup yields CDR1 SNHLY and CDR2 FYNNEI.

The J gene is TRBJ2-3, the V gene TRBV27, with D perhaps TRBD1 (6 bases). The V gene's germline CDR1 is MNHEY and CDR2 SMNVEV (reference sequence). CDR3 size: 15 residues. Between the trimmed V and J ends, which lost 6 bases and 3 bases, there was a span of 16 bases. CDR3 in amino acids: CASSTHRVFTDTQYF. CDR3 in DNA: TGTGCCAGCAGCACCCACAGGGTGTTTACAGATACGCAGTATTTT.